The clone carrying this TCR beta chain was observed a handful of times. Its antigen is still unknown. This sample is drawn from a study of Ad26.COV2.S vaccination and SARS-CoV-2 variants. Germline V gene lookup returns CDR1 DFQATT and CDR2 SNEGSKA (reference sequence). CDR3 length equals 11 residues. Trimming shortened V by 8 bases and J by 3 bases, and 10 bases separated the two germline ends. Study-level points and caveats: Vaccine recipients surpassed placebo recipients in spike-specific TCR breadth.

Treatment in this sample: over 15 received Ad26.COV2.S at low or high dose, single or two shots; 5 received placebo; per-sample allocation not given. Day 63 after the first injection of vaccine or placebo was the sampling time. Whoever gave the sample was an adult aged 18-55 years in Boston. The repertoire was sequenced with immunoSEQ multiplex PCR; TCRdb's copy has only in-frame clones and lacks some. In the table there are roughly 400,000 clones, approximately 90% of which are singletons. The chain employs TRBV20-1 and TRBJ1-1; D is unresolved. The sample in question was peripheral blood, obtained in a trial of Ad26.COV2.S vaccine versus placebo. The sequence came from a person between 18 and 65 years old who received the Ad26.COV2.S COVID-19 vaccine or a placebo. CDR3: CSIRRDTEAFF. CDR3 bases: TGCAGTATCAGAAGGGACACTGAAGCTTTCTTT.